A single sample is the source of the 8 T cell receptor beta chains below, sequenced in a study of shared clonotypes between healthy human individuals. The table came from immunoSEQ multiplex PCR; TCRdb's copy has only in-frame clones and leaves some out. The table lists a few hundred thousand clones, 50% to 80% of them singletons. Sequencing was done on a sample of memory CD4+ T cells sorted from blood. The subset is: CD45RA-negative fraction. Source of these receptors: a man younger than 40 in good health.

There are a few counts of this clone. The V gene is TRBV15, the J gene TRBJ2-1; 7 bases line up with TRBD2. With V trimmed by 0 bases and J by 3 bases, 8 bases remained unmatched. Germline V CDR1 and CDR2: LNHNV, YYDKDF (reference sequence). This CDR3 region has 17 residues. CDR3 DNA: TGTGCCACCAGCAGAGAGTCGGCGGGAGCCAGCTACAATGAGCAGTTCTTC. Its protein is CATSRESAGASYNEQFF.

This chain connects TRBV6-5 to TRBJ2-1; 10 bases match TRBD2. The CDR3 contains 16 residues. With V trimmed by 2 bases and J by 4 bases, 5 bases remained unmatched. CDR1 is MNHEY and CDR2 is SVGAGI in the germline V gene. In nucleotides, the CDR3 is TGTGCCAGCAGTTACGACGGACTAGCGGCGTACAATGAGCAGTTCTTC. Translation: CASSYDGLAAYNEQFF.

This chain uses TRBV7-9 with TRBJ2-1; TRBD2 matches 11 bases. Germline values: CDR1 SEHNR, CDR2 FQNEAQ (reference sequence). Trimming cost V 1 base and J 7 bases; bases outside gene matches: 12. This CDR3 spans 18 amino acids. CDR3 DNA sequence: TGTGCCAGCAGCTTAGTAGGTAGCGGGAGGGCCCTCGGGAATGAGCAGTTCTTC. Translated: CASSLVGSGRALGNEQFF.

A remark on this clone: Other DNA sequences in the same sample also yield this CDR3. The gene calls are TRBV18 and TRBJ2-3; no definite D call. The CDR3 contains 14 residues. V lost 3 bases to trimming and J lost 2 bases, with 9 bases between them. Per the germline V gene, CDR1 is KGHSH and CDR2 is LQKENI. This chain's CDR3 is CASSPPLSTDTQYF. CDR3 nucleotides: TGTGCCAGCTCACCGCCCCTATCCACAGATACGCAGTATTTT.

The V call is TRBV6-1, the J call TRBJ1-3; D ambiguous. CDR3 length equals 13 residues. V was clipped by 3 bases and J by 5 bases, with 8 bases between them. The germline CDR1 and CDR2 sequences are MNHNS and SASEGT. CDR3 nucleotides: TGTGCCAGCAGTGAGACCCAGAGAAACACCATATATTTT. Translating it yields CASSETQRNTIYF.

Turning to this clone: At the DNA level, this CDR3 is encoded by other sequences in the same sample as well. V and J are TRBV9 and TRBJ2-3; no definite D call. This CDR3 has 13 residues. V lost 0 bases and J lost 2, with 4 bases in between. CDR1 is SGDLS, CDR2 YYNGEE, per germline. CDR3 region: CASSVDSTDTQYF. The CDR3 DNA reads TGTGCCAGCAGCGTAGACTCCACAGATACGCAGTATTTT.

V usage is TRBV11-2 and J usage is TRBJ2-1; no definite D call. Trimming shortened V by 1 base and J by 4 bases, and 14 bases separated the two germline ends. Looked up from germline, CDR1 is SGHAT and CDR2 is FQNNGV. This CDR3 comprises 16 residues. CDR3 nucleotide sequence: TGTGCCAGCAGCTTAGTAGCACACTGGGAATACAATGAGCAGTTCTTC. It specifies CASSLVAHWEYNEQFF. Full variable domain (missing parts from reference TRBV11-2 and TRBJ2-1): EAGVAQSPRYKIIEKRQSVAFWCNPISGHATLYWYQQILGQGPKLLIQFQNNGVVDDSQLPKDRFSAERLKGVDSTLKIQPAKLEDSAVYLCASSLVAHWEYNEQFFGPGTRLTVL.

The sample holds a few counts of this clone. The chain couples TRBV29-1 to TRBJ2-1, with TRBD2 matching 9 bases. Trimming cost V 7 bases and J 7 bases; bases outside gene matches: 8. CDR1 is SQVTM and CDR2 is ANQGSEA in the germline V gene. This CDR3 spans 13 amino acids. The CDR3: CSAARLAENEQFF. The CDR3 DNA reads TGCAGCGCCGCGAGACTAGCGGAAAATGAGCAGTTCTTC.